This T cell receptor (beta chain) was sequenced during a study of T-cell reconstitution after alpha-beta-depleted transplantation in children. The CDR3 extends over 14 amino acids. Trimming took off 0 bases at V and 11 bases at J, with 16 bases between the two ends. Germline CDR1 ENHRY, CDR2 SYGVKD. Whole-study findings and limits: Surviving recipient T cells and thymic progenitors accounted for the high day-60 TCRbeta diversity observed in some patients. The study reportedly traced alpha-beta T cells about two months after transplant to several hundred expanded graft clones. By one year post-transplant, T-cell counts and diversity largely arose from T cells that were newly produced.

This clonotype occurred a few times. The target antigen is unknown. The TCRbeta library incorporated unique molecular identifiers. TCRdb called the PCR reads again in MiXCR, with one record for every CDR3 protein. The table lists about 600,000 distinct CDR3 sequences, about an eighth of them singletons. This chain connects TRBV10-3 to TRBJ1-2; tentative D call: TRBD1 (5 bases). This receptor was obtained from a male patient between 10 and 17 years old who had a stem cell transplant for acute myeloid leukemia, so the T cells may come from the graft donor. The sample was PBMCs, mostly from graft donor cells, taken 360 days after TCRalphabeta/CD19-depleted stem cell transplant. CDR3 in amino acids: CAISESPGPTVYTF. The CDR3 DNA sequence: TGTGCCATCAGTGAGTCCCCAGGGCCCACGGTATACACCTTC.